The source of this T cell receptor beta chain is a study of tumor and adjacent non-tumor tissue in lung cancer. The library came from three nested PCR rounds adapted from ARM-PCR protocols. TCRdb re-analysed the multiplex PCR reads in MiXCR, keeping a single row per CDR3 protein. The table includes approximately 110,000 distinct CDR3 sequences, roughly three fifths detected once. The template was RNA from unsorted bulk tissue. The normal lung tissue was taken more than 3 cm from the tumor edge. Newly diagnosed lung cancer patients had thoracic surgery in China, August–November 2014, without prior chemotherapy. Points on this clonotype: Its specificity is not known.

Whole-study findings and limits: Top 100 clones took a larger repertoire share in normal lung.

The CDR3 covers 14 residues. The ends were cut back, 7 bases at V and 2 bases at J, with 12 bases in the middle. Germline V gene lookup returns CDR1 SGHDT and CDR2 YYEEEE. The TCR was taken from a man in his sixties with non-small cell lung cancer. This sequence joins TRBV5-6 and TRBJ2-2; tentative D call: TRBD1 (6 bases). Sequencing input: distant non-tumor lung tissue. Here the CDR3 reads CASGTGHNTGELFF. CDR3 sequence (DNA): TGTGCCAGCGGCACAGGGCACAACACCGGGGAGCTGTTTTTT.